The 11 T cell receptor beta chains below were found in one sample sequenced in a study of T cells in Graves' hyperthyroidism and ophthalmopathy. RNA transcripts served as the template for amplifying TCR beta CDR3 regions. Carried out on the TCR CDR3, a first-round RT-PCR used the HTBI primer set. TCRdb re-called the multiplex PCR reads through MiXCR, storing one row per CDR3 protein. Of under 600,000 distinct CDR3 sequences listed, more than 15% are singletons. The sequenced sample consisted of blood. The receptors were gathered from a woman aged 40 to 50 with Graves' ophthalmopathy.

This clonotype was detected ten times or more. V usage is TRBV12-3 or TRBV12-4 and J usage is TRBJ2-2; D may be TRBD2 (5 bases). The V gene lost 6 bases and the J gene lost 0 bases, with 14 bases spanning the gap. The CDR3 runs to 16 residues. CDR3 protein: CASSTRGSPNTGELFF. The DNA of the CDR3 is TGTGCCAGCAGCACCCGGGGTAGCCCGAACACCGGGGAGCTGTTTTTT.

This clonotype was detected many times. This rearrangement joins TRBV6-5 to TRBJ1-6; 8 positions match TRBD1. V shed 2 bases, J shed 7 bases, and the junction held 4 bases outside the gene matches. The CDR3 is 15 residues long. Germline-derived CDR1 and CDR2 are MNHEY and SVGAGI. The CDR3 protein is CASSYGGTGNSPLHF. CDR3 DNA: TGTGCCAGCAGTTACGGTGGGACAGGCAATTCACCCCTCCACTTT.

This clonotype was seen at least ten times. The chain recombines TRBV20-1 with TRBJ1-2; a possible D gene is TRBD1 (6 bases). Germline loops: CDR1 DFQATT, CDR2 SNEGSKA (reference sequence). Trimming cost V 6 bases and J 6 bases, with 20 bases left between them. This CDR3 comprises 14 residues. CDR3 in DNA: TGCAGTGCAGCCCTCGGGGGGCGAAGAAATGGCTACACCTTC. Its translation is CSAALGGRRNGYTF.

This clonotype occurred many times. J is TRBJ2-3 and V is TRBV28; D tentatively reads TRBD1 or TRBD2 (5 bases each). Between the trimmed V and J ends, which lost 10 bases and 3 bases, there was a span of 17 bases. The CDR3 is made up of 14 amino acids. Germline CDR1 reads MDHEN; CDR2 reads SYDVKM. The CDR3 region is CATFEGRRTDTQYF. CDR3 nucleotide sequence: TGTGCCACCTTCGAGGGGCGCAGGACAGATACGCAGTATTTT.

This clonotype was detected a few times. The chain is built from TRBV20-1 and TRBJ2-1, with TRBD1 identical over 9 bases. CDR3 size: 17 residues. With V trimmed by 1 base and J by 4 bases, 11 bases remained unmatched. Germline V gene data show CDR1 as DFQATT and CDR2 as SNEGSKA (reference sequence). The CDR3 region has the DNA TGCAGTGCTAGAGCTCCCGCCGGGACAGGGTTTTACAATGAGCAGTTCTTC. As protein: CSARAPAGTGFYNEQFF.

This clonotype was counted at least ten times. V gene TRBV11-2 combines with J gene TRBJ2-1; D unresolved. This CDR3 has 14 amino acids. Germline lookup yields CDR1 SGHAT and CDR2 FQNNGV. Trimming stripped 1 base from V and 6 bases from J, with 10 bases between. The CDR3: CASSLGGGSNEQFF. The CDR3 DNA is TGTGCCAGCAGCTTAGGAGGCGGAAGCAATGAGCAGTTCTTC.

In this sample, this clonotype turned up a few times. The chain couples TRBV6-4 to TRBJ1-1, with a possible D match to TRBD1 (6 bases). The CDR3 length is 14 residues. Germline V gives CDR1 MRHNA, CDR2 SNTAGT. The V end was cut by 2 bases, the J end by 5 bases, with 12 bases between. The CDR3 DNA is TGTGCCAGCAGTGACCCCAGGGGAACAACTGAAGCTTTCTTT. Amino acid sequence: CASSDPRGTTEAFF.

Only a few counts were recorded for this clonotype. This chain joins TRBV7-3 and TRBJ2-7; tentatively, D is TRBD2 (6 bases). Germline V lookup: CDR1 SGHTA, CDR2 FQGTGA. Trimming took 8 bases from V and 5 from J, leaving 16 bases between them. The CDR3 runs to 13 residues. CDR3 sequence: CASGNRDSDEQYF. The CDR3 DNA reads as TGTGCCAGCGGGAATAGGGACTCTGACGAGCAGTACTTC.

This clonotype has more than one count but fewer than ten. The rearrangement joins TRBV5-1 to TRBJ1-4, with D perhaps matching TRBD1 (6 bases). Trimming took 3 bases from V and 3 from J, leaving 15 bases between them. This CDR3 is 16 amino acids long. Germline loops: CDR1 SGHRS, CDR2 YFSETQ. The DNA of the CDR3 is TGCGCCAGCAGCTCCAGCCAGGGGTGGTCTAATGAAAAACTGTTTTTT. Protein sequence: CASSSSQGWSNEKLFF.

This clonotype was counted ten times or more. The V gene is TRBV18, the J gene TRBJ2-5; D is perhaps TRBD1 or TRBD2 (5 bases each). This CDR3 contains 15 residues. Germline V gene lookup returns CDR1 KGHSH and CDR2 LQKENI. Trimming stripped 3 bases from V and 1 base from J, with 12 bases between. The CDR3 DNA follows: TGTGCCAGCTCACCCCAGGGACGGACCCAAGAGACCCAGTACTTC. Its protein is CASSPQGRTQETQYF.

This clonotype has a count of ten or more. The chain joins TRBV12-3 or TRBV12-4 to TRBJ1-1; 7 bases align to TRBD1. V dropped 6 bases and J dropped 1; count of bases not matched to a gene: 5. The CDR3 sequence is 14 residues long. For the CDR3, the DNA is TGTGCCAGCAGGCGGGACAGAAGGAACACTGAAGCTTTCTTT. It is translated as CASRRDRRNTEAFF.